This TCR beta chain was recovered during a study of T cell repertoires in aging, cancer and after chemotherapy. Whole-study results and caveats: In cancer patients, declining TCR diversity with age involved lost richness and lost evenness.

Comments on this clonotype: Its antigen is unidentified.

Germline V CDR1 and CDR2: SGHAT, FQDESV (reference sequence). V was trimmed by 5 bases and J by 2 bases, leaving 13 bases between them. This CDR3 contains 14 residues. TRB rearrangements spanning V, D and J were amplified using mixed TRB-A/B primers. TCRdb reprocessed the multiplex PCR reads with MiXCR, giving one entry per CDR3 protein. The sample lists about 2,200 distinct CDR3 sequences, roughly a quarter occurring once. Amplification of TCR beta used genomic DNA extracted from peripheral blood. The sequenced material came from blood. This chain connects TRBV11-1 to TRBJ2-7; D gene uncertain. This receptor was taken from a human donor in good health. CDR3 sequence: CASSPWEGTYEQYF. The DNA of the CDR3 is TGTGCCAGCAGCCCTTGGGAAGGGACCTACGAGCAGTACTTC. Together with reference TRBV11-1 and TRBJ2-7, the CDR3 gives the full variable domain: EAEVAQSPRYKITEKSQAVAFWCDPISGHATLYWYRQILGQGPELLVQFQDESVVDDSQLPKDRFSAERLKGVDSTLKIQPAELGDSAMYLCASSPWEGTYEQYFGPGTRLTVT.